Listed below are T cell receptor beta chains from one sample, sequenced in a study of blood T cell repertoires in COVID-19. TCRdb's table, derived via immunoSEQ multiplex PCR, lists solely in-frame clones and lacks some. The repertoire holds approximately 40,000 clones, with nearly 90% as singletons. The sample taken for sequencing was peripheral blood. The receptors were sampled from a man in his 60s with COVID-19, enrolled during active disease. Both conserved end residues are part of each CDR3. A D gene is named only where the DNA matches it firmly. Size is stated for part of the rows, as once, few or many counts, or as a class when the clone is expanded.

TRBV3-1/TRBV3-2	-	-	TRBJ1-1	CASSQGRRVDTEAFF	TGTGCCAGCAGCCAGGGCCGCAGAGTGGACACTGAAGCTTTCTTT
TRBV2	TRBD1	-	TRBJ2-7	CASSVGQVSYEQYF	TGTGCCAGCAGTGTAGGACAGGTCTCCTACGAGCAGTACTTC
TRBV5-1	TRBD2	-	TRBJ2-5	CASSPDGGVIETQYF	TGCGCCAGCAGCCCGGACGGGGGGGTGATTGAGACCCAGTACTTC
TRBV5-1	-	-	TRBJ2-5	CASSLGTVQETQYF	TGCGCCAGCAGCTTGGGGACAGTACAAGAGACCCAGTACTTC
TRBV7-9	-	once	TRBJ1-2	CASSLADRPNYGYTF	TGTGCCAGCAGCTTAGCCGACAGGCCTAACTATGGCTACACCTTC
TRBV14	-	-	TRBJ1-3	CASRASGNTIYF	TGTGCCAGCAGGGCCTCTGGAAACACCATATATTTT
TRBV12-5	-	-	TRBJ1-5	CASGLVQFQPQHF	TGTGCTAGTGGTTTGGTACAGTTTCAGCCCCAGCATTTT
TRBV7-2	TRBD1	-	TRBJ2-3	CASSATGGRDTQYF	TGTGCCAGCAGCGCTACAGGGGGCCGAGATACGCAGTATTTT
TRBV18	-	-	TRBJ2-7	CASSLPRGNQRYEQYF	TGTGCCAGCTCACTGCCCAGGGGAAACCAGAGGTACGAGCAGTACTTC
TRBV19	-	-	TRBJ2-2	CASSSPAGSATGELFF	TGTGCCAGTAGTTCCCCCGCAGGGTCAGCCACCGGGGAGCTGTTTTTT
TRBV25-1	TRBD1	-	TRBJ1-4	CASSGQGRAYEKLFF	TGTGCCAGCAGTGGACAGGGTAGGGCGTATGAAAAACTGTTTTTT
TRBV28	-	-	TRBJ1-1	CASSAFGGEAFF	TGTGCCAGCAGTGCTTTCGGAGGTGAAGCTTTCTTT
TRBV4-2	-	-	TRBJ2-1	CASSQDWTSGVSQFF	TGTGCCAGCAGCCAAGATTGGACTTCTGGGGTTTCGCAGTTCTTC
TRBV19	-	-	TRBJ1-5	CASTTRGGSPDQPQHF	TGTGCCAGTACTACCCGGGGGGGGTCCCCCGATCAGCCCCAGCATTTT
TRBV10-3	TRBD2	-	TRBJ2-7	CAISESTSGGSYEQYF	TGTGCCATCAGTGAGTCGACTAGCGGGGGCTCCTACGAGCAGTACTTC
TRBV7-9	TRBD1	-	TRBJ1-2	CASSLAHATGDGYTF	TGTGCCAGCAGCTTAGCCCACGCGACAGGGGATGGCTACACCTTC
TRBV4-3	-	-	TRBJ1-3	CASSRATGDSGNTIYF	TGCGCCAGCAGCCGAGCGACAGGCGATTCTGGAAACACCATATATTTT
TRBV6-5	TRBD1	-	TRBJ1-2	CASNTGQGNYGYTF	TGTGCCAGCAACACCGGACAGGGAAACTATGGCTACACCTTC
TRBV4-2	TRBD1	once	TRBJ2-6	CASSLRPTGTSSGANVLTF	TGTGCCAGCAGCCTGCGACCGACAGGGACCAGCTCTGGGGCCAACGTCCTGACTTTC
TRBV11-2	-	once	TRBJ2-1	CASRRVGSSYNEQFF	TGTGCCAGCAGGCGGGTTGGGAGCTCCTACAATGAGCAGTTCTTC
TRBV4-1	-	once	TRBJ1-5	CASSQSGGVGQPQHF	TGCGCCAGCAGCCAATCGGGAGGGGTAGGTCAGCCCCAGCATTTT
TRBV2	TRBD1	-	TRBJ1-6	CASSGGQGTPLHF	TGTGCCAGCAGTGGTGGACAGGGGACACCCCTCCACTTT
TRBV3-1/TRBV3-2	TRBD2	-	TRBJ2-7	CASSHNRLAGSYEQYF	TGTGCCAGCAGCCATAACCGACTAGCGGGATCCTACGAGCAGTACTTC
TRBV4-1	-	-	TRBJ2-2	CASSPQPGQNTGELFF	TGCGCCAGCAGCCCACAGCCGGGACAAAACACCGGGGAGCTGTTTTTT
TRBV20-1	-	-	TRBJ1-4	CSASFLEKLFF	TGCAGTGCTAGTTTCCTGGAAAAACTGTTTTTT
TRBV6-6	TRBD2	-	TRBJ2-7	CASSPPGTSGSEQYF	TGTGCCAGCAGCCCCCCCGGGACTAGCGGGAGCGAGCAGTACTTC
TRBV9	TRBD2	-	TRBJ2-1	CASSAGLAGGKLIGEQFF	TGTGCCAGCAGCGCTGGACTAGCGGGAGGTAAGCTCATCGGTGAGCAGTTCTTC
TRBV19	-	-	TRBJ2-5	CASSIDSPPERDQETQYF	TGTGCCAGTAGTATAGACAGCCCACCCGAGAGGGACCAAGAGACCCAGTACTTC
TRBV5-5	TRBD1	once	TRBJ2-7	CASSSIGTGGYEQYF	TGTGCCAGCAGCTCGATCGGGACAGGGGGGTACGAGCAGTACTTC